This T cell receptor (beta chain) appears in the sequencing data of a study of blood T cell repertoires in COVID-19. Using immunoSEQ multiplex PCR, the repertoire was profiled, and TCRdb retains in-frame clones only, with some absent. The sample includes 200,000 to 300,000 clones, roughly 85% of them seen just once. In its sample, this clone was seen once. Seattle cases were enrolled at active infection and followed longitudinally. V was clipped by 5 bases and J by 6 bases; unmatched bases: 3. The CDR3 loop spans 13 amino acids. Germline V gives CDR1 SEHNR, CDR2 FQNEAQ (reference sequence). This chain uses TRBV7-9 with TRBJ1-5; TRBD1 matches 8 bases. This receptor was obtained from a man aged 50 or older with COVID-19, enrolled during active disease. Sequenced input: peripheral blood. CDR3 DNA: TGTGCCAGCAGCGCCGACAGGGGTCAGCCCCAGCATTTT. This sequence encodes CASSADRGQPQHF.